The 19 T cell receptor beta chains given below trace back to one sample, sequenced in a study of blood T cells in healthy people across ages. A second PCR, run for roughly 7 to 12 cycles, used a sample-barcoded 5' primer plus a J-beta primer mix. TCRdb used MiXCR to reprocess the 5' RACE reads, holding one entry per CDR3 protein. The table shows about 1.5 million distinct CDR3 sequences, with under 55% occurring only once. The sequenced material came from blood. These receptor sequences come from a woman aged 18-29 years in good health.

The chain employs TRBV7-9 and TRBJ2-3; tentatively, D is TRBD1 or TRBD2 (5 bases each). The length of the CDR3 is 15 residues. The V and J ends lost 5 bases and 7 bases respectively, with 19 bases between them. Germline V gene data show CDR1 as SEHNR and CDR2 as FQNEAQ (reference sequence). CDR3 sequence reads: CASSAPGLALNTQYF. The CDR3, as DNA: TGTGCCAGCAGCGCCCCGGGGCTAGCCTTAAATACGCAGTATTTT.

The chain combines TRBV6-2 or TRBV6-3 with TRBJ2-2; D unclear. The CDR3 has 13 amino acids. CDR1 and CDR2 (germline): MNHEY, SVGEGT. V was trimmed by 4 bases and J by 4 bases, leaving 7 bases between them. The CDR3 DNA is TGTGCCAGCAGTTCCCTTTCCACCGGGGAGCTGTTTTTT. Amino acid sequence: CASSSLSTGELFF.

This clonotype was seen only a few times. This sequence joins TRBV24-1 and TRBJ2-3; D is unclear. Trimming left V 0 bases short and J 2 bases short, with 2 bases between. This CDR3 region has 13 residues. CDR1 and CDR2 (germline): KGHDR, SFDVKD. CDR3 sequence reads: CATSDLITDTQYF. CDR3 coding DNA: TGTGCCACCAGTGATTTGATCACAGATACGCAGTATTTT.

CDR3 region: CSALPGTASYEQYF. DNA for the CDR3: TGCAGTGCCCTCCCCGGGACAGCCTCCTACGAGCAGTACTTC. V is TRBV20-1 and J is TRBJ2-7; TRBD1 aligns across 7 bases. The J segment lost 0 bases and the V segment lost 6 bases, leaving 8 bases of the junction unmatched. The CDR3 consists of 14 residues. From germline, CDR1 is DFQATT and CDR2 SNEGSKA (reference sequence).

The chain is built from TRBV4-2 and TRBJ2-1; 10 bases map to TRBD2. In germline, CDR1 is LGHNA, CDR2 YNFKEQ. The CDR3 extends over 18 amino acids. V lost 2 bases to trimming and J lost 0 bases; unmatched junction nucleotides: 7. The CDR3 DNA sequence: TGTGCCAGCAGCCAATCTAGCGGGGGATGGAGCTCCTACAATGAGCAGTTCTTC. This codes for CASSQSSGGWSSYNEQFF.

For the CDR3, the DNA is TGTGCCAGCAGTTTACCGTGGGACAGCAAGGGTCGTGGCTACACCTTC. This sequence encodes CASSLPWDSKGRGYTF. The rearrangement uses TRBV27 and TRBJ1-2; TRBD1 agrees at 7 bases. Germline V gives CDR1 MNHEY, CDR2 SMNVEV (reference sequence). The CDR3 is 16 amino acids. V lost 2 bases, J lost 7 bases, and 13 bases stayed unmatched.

The CDR3 sequence is CASRDRAGGELNTEAFF. In DNA, the CDR3 is TGTGCCAGTAGAGACCGAGCCGGAGGGGAACTGAACACTGAAGCTTTCTTT. J is TRBJ1-1 and V is TRBV19; a possible D gene is TRBD1 (5 bases). V was cut by 6 bases and J by 0 bases, with 20 bases left in between. Germline assignment: CDR1 LNHDA and CDR2 SQIVND (reference sequence). The CDR3 is 17 residues long.

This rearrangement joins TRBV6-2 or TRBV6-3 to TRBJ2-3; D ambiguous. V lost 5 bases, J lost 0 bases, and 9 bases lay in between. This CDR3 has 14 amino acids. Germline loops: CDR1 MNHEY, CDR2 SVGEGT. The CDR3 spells CASSHSFSTDTQYF. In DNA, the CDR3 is TGTGCCAGCAGTCATTCTTTTAGCACAGATACGCAGTATTTT.

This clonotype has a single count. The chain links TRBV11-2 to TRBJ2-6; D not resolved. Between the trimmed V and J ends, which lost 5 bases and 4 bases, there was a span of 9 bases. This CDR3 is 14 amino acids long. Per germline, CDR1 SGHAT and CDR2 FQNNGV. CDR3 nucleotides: TGTGCCAGCAGCGTAAGGCCCGGGGCCAACGTCCTGACTTTC. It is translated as CASSVRPGANVLTF.

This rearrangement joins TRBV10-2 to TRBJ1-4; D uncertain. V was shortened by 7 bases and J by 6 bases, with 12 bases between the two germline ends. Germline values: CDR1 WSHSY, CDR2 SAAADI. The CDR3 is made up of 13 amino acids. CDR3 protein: CASTDDRDEKLFF. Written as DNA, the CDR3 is TGCGCCAGCACCGACGACCGGGATGAAAAACTGTTTTTT.

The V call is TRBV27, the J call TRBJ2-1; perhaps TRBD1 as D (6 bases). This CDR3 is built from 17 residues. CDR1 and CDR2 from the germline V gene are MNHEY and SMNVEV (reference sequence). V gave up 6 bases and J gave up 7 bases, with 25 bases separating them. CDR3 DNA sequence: TGTGCCAGCAGCGGACCCCTTGGACAGCCCCCTGGGAATGAGCAGTTCTTC. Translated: CASSGPLGQPPGNEQFF.

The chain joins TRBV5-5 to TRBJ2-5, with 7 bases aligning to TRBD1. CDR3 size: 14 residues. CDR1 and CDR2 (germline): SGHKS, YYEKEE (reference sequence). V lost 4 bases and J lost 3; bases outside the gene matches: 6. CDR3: CASSKGTDKETQYF. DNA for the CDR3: TGTGCCAGCAGCAAAGGGACAGATAAAGAGACCCAGTACTTC.

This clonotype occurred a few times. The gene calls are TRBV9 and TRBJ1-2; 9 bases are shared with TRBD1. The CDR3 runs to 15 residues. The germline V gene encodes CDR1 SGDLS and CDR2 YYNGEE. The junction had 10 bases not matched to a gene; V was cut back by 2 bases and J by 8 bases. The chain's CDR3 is CASSVLRDRAMGYTF. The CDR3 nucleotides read TGTGCCAGCAGCGTCCTCCGGGACAGGGCAATGGGCTACACCTTC. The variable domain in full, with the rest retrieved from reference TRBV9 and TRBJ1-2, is DSGVTQTPKHLITATGQRVTLRCSPRSGDLSVYWYQQSLDQGLQFLIQYYNGEERAKGNILERFSAQQFPDLHSELNLSSLELGDSALYFCASSVLRDRAMGYTFGSGTRLTVV.

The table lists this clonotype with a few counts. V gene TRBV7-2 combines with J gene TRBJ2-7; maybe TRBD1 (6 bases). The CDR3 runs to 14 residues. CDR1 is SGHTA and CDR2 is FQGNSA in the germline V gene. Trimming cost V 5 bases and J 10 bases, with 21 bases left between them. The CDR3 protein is CASSPGTPRFTQYF. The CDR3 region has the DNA TGTGCCAGCAGCCCAGGGACACCGCGTTTTACCCAGTACTTC.

CDR3 sequence: CASSYSFNSGGGLSNTGELFF. CDR3 in DNA: TGTGCCAGCAGTTACTCCTTTAATAGCGGGGGAGGTCTCTCGAACACCGGGGAGCTGTTTTTT. The chain couples TRBV6-2 or TRBV6-3 to TRBJ2-2, with TRBD2 matching 9 bases. The CDR3 is 21 amino acids. Germline V CDR1 and CDR2: MNHEY, SVGEGT. V trimming: 0 bases; J trimming: 0 bases; junction bases outside the gene matches: 14.

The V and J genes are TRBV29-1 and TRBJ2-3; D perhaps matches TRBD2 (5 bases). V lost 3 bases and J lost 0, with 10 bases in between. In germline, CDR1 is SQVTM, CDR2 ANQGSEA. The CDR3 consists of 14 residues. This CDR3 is CSVDVATSTDTQYF. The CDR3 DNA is TGCAGCGTTGATGTAGCGACTAGCACAGATACGCAGTATTTT.

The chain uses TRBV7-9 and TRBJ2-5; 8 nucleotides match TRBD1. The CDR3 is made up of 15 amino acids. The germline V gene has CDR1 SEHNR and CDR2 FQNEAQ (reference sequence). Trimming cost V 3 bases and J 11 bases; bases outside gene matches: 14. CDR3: CASSFRGHDNNEQYF. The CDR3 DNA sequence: TGTGCCAGCAGCTTCAGGGGGCATGACAACAATGAGCAGTACTTC.

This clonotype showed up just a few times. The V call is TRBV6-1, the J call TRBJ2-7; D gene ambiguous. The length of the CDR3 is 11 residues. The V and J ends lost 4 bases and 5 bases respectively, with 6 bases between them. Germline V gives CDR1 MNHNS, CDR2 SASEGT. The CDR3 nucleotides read TGTGCCAGCAGTGGGCACAACGAGCAGTACTTC. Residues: CASSGHNEQYF.

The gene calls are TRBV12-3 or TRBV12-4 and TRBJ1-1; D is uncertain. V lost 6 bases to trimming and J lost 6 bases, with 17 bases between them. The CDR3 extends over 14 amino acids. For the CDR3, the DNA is TGTGCCAGCAGGACGGACCCGCCGGGCCCTGAAGCTTTCTTT. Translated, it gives CASRTDPPGPEAFF.